The 7 T cell receptor beta chains below come from one sample, sequenced in a study of blood T cell repertoires in COVID-19. The method was immunoSEQ multiplex PCR; TCRdb's version includes in-frame clones alone and lacks a portion of them. This table has fewer than 80,000 clones, about 82% appearing once. Source material: peripheral blood. The receptor source for this set is a human donor in a cohort sampled during active COVID-19.

This clone was counted only a few times. The gene calls are TRBV11-2 and TRBJ1-1, with 9 bases aligning to TRBD1. Germline V CDR1 and CDR2: SGHAT, FQNNGV. The CDR3 contains 16 residues. V trimming: 1 base; J trimming: 6 bases; junction bases outside the gene matches: 9. The CDR3 sequence: CASSLALTGGRAEAFF. As DNA, the CDR3 is TGTGCCAGCAGCTTAGCCTTGACAGGGGGTCGCGCTGAAGCTTTCTTT.

The CDR3 region is CASSPLDRGGANVLTF. The CDR3 DNA is TGCGCCAGCAGCCCACTTGACAGGGGTGGGGCCAACGTCCTGACTTTC. This rearrangement joins TRBV5-1 to TRBJ2-6, with 8 nucleotides matching TRBD1. Germline V gene lookup returns CDR1 SGHRS and CDR2 YFSETQ. CDR3 size: 16 residues. V lost 4 bases and J lost 3; bases outside the gene matches: 6.

This chain connects TRBV3-1 (or the pseudogene TRBV3-2) to TRBJ1-3; D possibly corresponds to TRBD1 (5 bases). CDR1 is LGHDT, CDR2 YNNKEL, per germline (reference sequence). The V end lost 5 bases, the J end lost 3 bases, and 11 bases lay between the germline ends. CDR3 size: 14 residues. The CDR3 nucleotides are TGTGCCAGCAGCTATCAGGGTAATGGAAACACCATATATTTT. As protein: CASSYQGNGNTIYF.

The CDR3 region is CASSFRETQYF. The CDR3 DNA sequence: TGTGCCAGCAGTTTCCGGGAGACCCAGTACTTC. This chain links TRBV27 with TRBJ2-5; D is unresolved. Trimming left V 3 bases short and J 5 bases short, with 4 bases between. This CDR3 region has 11 residues. The germline gives CDR1 MNHEY, CDR2 SMNVEV (reference sequence).

The V and J genes are TRBV4-2 and TRBJ2-7; D may be TRBD2 (5 bases). Germline lookup yields CDR1 LGHNA and CDR2 YNFKEQ. With 0 bases removed from V and 3 bases from J, the gap between germline ends came to 9 bases. This CDR3 has 14 residues. The CDR3 DNA reads as TGTGCCAGCAGCCAAGATCAAACTAGCTACGAGCAGTACTTC. Protein product: CASSQDQTSYEQYF.

With regard to this clone: The sample carries other DNA sequences with the same CDR3. For the CDR3, the DNA is TGTGCCAGCAGTTCGGGACAGGGGTATGGCTACACCTTC. The encoded protein is CASSSGQGYGYTF. The chain is built from TRBV27 and TRBJ1-2, with 10 bases fitting TRBD1. Trimming took 4 bases from V and 5 from J; bases not matched to a gene: 1. The CDR3 length is 13 residues. CDR1 and CDR2 (germline): MNHEY, SMNVEV (reference sequence).

The V call is TRBV7-2, the J call TRBJ1-3; D call uncertain. V gave up 6 bases and J gave up 0 bases, with 12 bases separating them. The germline V gene has CDR1 SGHTA and CDR2 FQGNSA. There are 15 residues in the CDR3. CDR3 nucleotides: TGTGCCAGCAGGCGGGCTGGGAGCTCTGGAAACACCATATATTTT. It translates to CASRRAGSSGNTIYF.